These T cell receptor beta chains were read from a single sample in a study of blood T cell repertoires in COVID-19. Here immunoSEQ multiplex PCR was the method, and the copy in TCRdb shows in-frame clones only, minus some. The sample consists of roughly 130,000 clones, approximately 80% of them appearing once. The sequencing sample was made of peripheral blood. The source of these receptors is a woman in her fifties or sixties with acute or convalescent COVID-19. Both conserved end residues are part of each CDR3. D genes are given only for firm matches. Size is stated for part of the rows, as once, few or many counts, or as a class when the clone is expanded.

>NA|NA|TRBJ1-6|TRBV19
CASSIDWRPNGNSPLHF
TGTGCCAGTAGTATAGATTGGCGGCCTAACGGGAATTCACCCCTCCACTTT
>NA|TRBD1|TRBJ1-2|TRBV5-4
CASSLGDRGDGYTF
TGTGCCAGCAGCTTGGGAGACAGGGGGGATGGCTACACCTTC
>NA|TRBD1|TRBJ1-6|TRBV5-1
CASSRDRNSPLHF
TGCGCCAGCAGCAGGGACAGGAATTCACCCCTCCACTTT
>NA|TRBD1|TRBJ1-2|TRBV12-3/TRBV12-4
CASSRGLNYGYTF
TGTGCCAGCAGTAGGGGGCTGAACTATGGCTACACCTTC
>NA|NA|TRBJ1-5|TRBV12-3/TRBV12-4
CASSLWEDQPQHF
TGTGCCAGCAGTTTATGGGAGGATCAGCCCCAGCATTTT
>NA|TRBD1|TRBJ2-7|TRBV6-5
CASKYRGRDEQYF
TGTGCCAGCAAATACAGGGGTAGGGACGAGCAGTACTTC
>NA|TRBD1|TRBJ2-4|TRBV5-1
CASSSDRGYKNIQYF
TGCGCCAGCAGCTCGGACAGGGGCTACAAAAACATTCAGTACTTC
>NA|TRBD1|TRBJ2-2|TRBV5-4
CASSLGDRGWNTGELFF
TGTGCCAGCAGCTTGGGGGACAGGGGTTGGAACACCGGGGAGCTGTTTTTT
>NA|TRBD1|TRBJ1-5|TRBV18
CASSLGTGLDQPQHF
TGTGCCAGCTCACTAGGGACAGGACTGGATCAGCCCCAGCATTTT
>NA|NA|TRBJ2-6|TRBV2
CASKYGSGANVLTF
TGTGCCAGCAAGTACGGCTCTGGGGCCAACGTCCTGACTTTC
>NA|TRBD1|TRBJ1-3|TRBV11-2
CASSLEGTGEYSGNTIYF
TGTGCCAGCAGCTTAGAGGGGACAGGGGAATACTCTGGAAACACCATATATTTT
>NA|TRBD1|TRBJ2-1|TRBV7-2
CASSPPGQGLNEQFF
TGTGCCAGCAGCCCCCCAGGACAGGGACTGAATGAGCAGTTCTTC
>NA|TRBD1|TRBJ2-1|TRBV5-1
CASGGTGGINEQFF
TGCGCCAGCGGTGGGACAGGGGGGATTAATGAGCAGTTCTTC
>NA|NA|TRBJ1-5|TRBV19
CASGTPSSNQPQHF
TGTGCCAGTGGGACACCTTCTAGCAATCAGCCCCAGCATTTT
>NA|TRBD1|TRBJ2-1|TRBV29-1
CSVEPGQPYNEQFF
TGCAGCGTTGAACCGGGACAGCCCTACAATGAGCAGTTCTTC
>NA|TRBD1|TRBJ1-5|TRBV6-5
CASGRDRNTQPQHF
TGTGCCAGCGGCCGGGACAGAAATACTCAGCCCCAGCATTTT
>once|TRBD1|TRBJ1-3|TRBV7-8
CASSPGPGQSSSGNTIYF
TGTGCCAGCAGTCCAGGGCCGGGACAGTCGAGCTCTGGAAACACCATATATTTT
>once|TRBD2|TRBJ2-3|TRBV5-4
CASSLRLAGVPDTQYF
TGTGCCAGCAGCCTCCGACTAGCGGGGGTGCCAGATACGCAGTATTTT
>once|TRBD1|TRBJ1-4|TRBV6-5
CASSKHRGSDEKLFF
TGTGCCAGCAGTAAACACAGGGGGTCGGATGAAAAACTGTTTTTT
>once|NA|TRBJ1-5|TRBV19
CAIGGEYSNQPQHF
TGTGCCATAGGCGGGGAGTATAGCAATCAGCCCCAGCATTTT
>NA|NA|TRBJ2-2|TRBV11-3
CASSLASNTGELFF
TGTGCCAGCAGCTTAGCCTCGAACACCGGGGAGCTGTTTTTT
>NA|NA|TRBJ1-4|TRBV9
CASSVRQYNEKLFF
TGTGCCAGCAGCGTAAGACAATATAATGAAAAACTGTTTTTT
>NA|NA|TRBJ2-2|TRBV9
CASSSVPGELFF
TGTGCCAGCAGCTCCGTCCCCGGGGAGCTGTTTTTT
>NA|NA|TRBJ2-1|TRBV6-5
CASTASGGGYEQFF
TGTGCCAGCACCGCGTCCGGAGGAGGATATGAGCAGTTCTTC
>few|NA|TRBJ2-1|TRBV12-3/TRBV12-4
CASSLKGGIEQFF
TGTGCCAGCAGTTTGAAAGGGGGAATTGAGCAGTTCTTC
>NA|TRBD1|TRBJ1-5|TRBV29-1
CSVGGQGGQPQHF
TGCAGCGTTGGGGGACAGGGCGGTCAGCCCCAGCATTTT
>few|NA|TRBJ1-5|TRBV4-1
CASSQDPGVASGPKHF
TGCGCCAGCAGCCAAGATCCGGGGGTCGCAAGTGGGCCAAAGCATTTT
>NA|NA|TRBJ2-7|TRBV3-1/TRBV3-2
CASSQVSGHEQYF
TGTGCCAGCAGCCAAGTAAGCGGCCACGAGCAGTACTTC
>NA|TRBD1|TRBJ2-7|TRBV6-5
CASRWTGKDEQYF
TGTGCCAGCAGATGGACAGGGAAGGACGAGCAGTACTTC
>NA|NA|TRBJ1-6|TRBV3-1/TRBV3-2
CASSQSQGLGSPLHF
TGTGCCAGCAGCCAAAGTCAGGGTCTTGGTTCACCCCTCCACTTT
>NA|NA|TRBJ1-2|TRBV29-1
CSVDTDTYGYTF
TGCAGCGTTGATACGGACACCTATGGCTACACCTTC
>NA|TRBD1|TRBJ2-1|TRBV2
CASSRQGINEQFF
TGTGCCAGCAGTCGACAGGGGATAAATGAGCAGTTCTTC
>NA|NA|TRBJ1-5|TRBV10-3
CAISSGRENQPQHF
TGTGCCATCAGCTCAGGGCGGGAGAATCAGCCCCAGCATTTT
>NA|TRBD1|TRBJ1-2|TRBV19
CASSVGTGEHGYTF
TGTGCCAGTAGTGTCGGGACAGGGGAACATGGCTACACCTTC
>NA|NA|TRBJ1-2|TRBV2
CASMSGFDYGYTF
TGTGCCAGCATGTCGGGGTTTGACTATGGCTACACCTTC
>NA|NA|TRBJ1-2|TRBV12-3/TRBV12-4
CASSTGRYGYTF
TGTGCCAGCAGTACAGGGCGGTATGGCTACACCTTC
>NA|NA|TRBJ1-5|TRBV5-5
CASSLVAGRNQPQHF
TGTGCCAGCAGCTTGGTGGCAGGGCGCAATCAGCCCCAGCATTTT
>NA|NA|TRBJ1-2|TRBV19
CASSITVEGYGYTF
TGTGCCAGTAGTATAACGGTGGAGGGCTATGGCTACACCTTC
>once|NA|TRBJ2-7|TRBV13
CASSLGPTSSYEQYF
TGTGCCAGCAGCTTAGGGCCAACTAGCTCCTACGAGCAGTACTTC
>few|NA|TRBJ1-2|TRBV5-1
CASSLAVIGQTMDGYTF
TGCGCCAGCAGCTTGGCAGTGATCGGACAGACTATGGATGGCTACACCTTC
>NA|NA|TRBJ2-7|TRBV3-1/TRBV3-2
CASSQGRSSYEQYF
TGTGCCAGCAGCCAAGGAAGGAGTTCCTACGAGCAGTACTTC
>NA|NA|TRBJ1-1|TRBV6-5
CASTHKMNTEAFF
TGTGCCAGCACCCACAAGATGAACACTGAAGCTTTCTTT
>NA|NA|TRBJ1-1|TRBV5-1
CASSLEGPVGATEAFF
TGCGCCAGCAGCTTGGAGGGGCCAGTGGGTGCGACTGAAGCTTTCTTT
>NA|NA|TRBJ1-1|TRBV19
CASRINLAAETFF
TGTGCCAGTAGAATAAACCTGGCGGCCGAAACTTTCTTT
>NA|NA|TRBJ2-3|TRBV29-1
CSVEGHKSTDTQYF
TGCAGCGTTGAGGGACATAAGAGCACAGATACGCAGTATTTT
>NA|NA|TRBJ2-6|TRBV28
CAIGASGANVLTF
TGTGCCATAGGGGCCTCTGGGGCCAACGTCCTGACTTTC